The 14 T cell receptor beta chains below all came from one sample that was sequenced in a study of breast tumors, draining lymph nodes, adjacent tissues. TCRdb re-derived calls from the multiplex PCR reads in MiXCR, one entry per CDR3 protein. The profile shows about 180,000 distinct CDR3 sequences, roughly 30% of them singletons. Samples came from axillary lymph nodes draining the breast cancer. The sequenced sample consisted of axillary lymph node tissue. Source of these receptors: a female donor with breast cancer. Some clones in this sample may be carry-over from other donors' samples.

V usage is TRBV4-2 and J usage is TRBJ2-3; 12 bases are shared with TRBD2. The CDR3 extends over 17 amino acids. V was clipped by 5 bases and J by 8 bases; unmatched bases: 14. Germline V CDR1 and CDR2: LGHNA, YNFKEQ. The CDR3 sequence: CASSSQSSTSGGGTQYF. CDR3 nucleotide sequence: TGTGCCAGCAGCTCCCAAAGCTCGACTAGCGGGGGAGGTACGCAGTATTTT.

This clonotype was counted at least ten times. The V gene is TRBV12-3 or TRBV12-4, the J gene TRBJ1-2; D unclear. This CDR3 comprises 14 residues. The ends were cut back, 7 bases at V and 4 bases at J, with 16 bases in the middle. The CDR3 DNA reads TGTGCCAGCACCGGACGGGCCGCGCTCTATGGCTACACCTTC. It specifies CASTGRAALYGYTF.

This clonotype was picked up many times. This chain joins TRBV5-5 and TRBJ2-2; D remains ambiguous. This CDR3 is 14 amino acids long. V lost 1 base to trimming and J lost 3 bases, with 7 bases between them. CDR1 is SGHKS, CDR2 YYEKEE, per germline (reference sequence). The CDR3: CASSLYPDTGELFF. For the CDR3, the DNA is TGTGCCAGCAGCTTGTATCCGGACACCGGGGAGCTGTTTTTT.

This clonotype was seen repeatedly, ten times or more. V and J are TRBV10-2 and TRBJ1-6; D gene unclear. Germline-derived CDR1 and CDR2 are WSHSY and SAAADI. V lost 7 bases, J lost 7 bases, and 14 bases lay in between. The CDR3 spans 14 residues. The CDR3, as DNA: TGCGCCAGCACCATCGGTTTGGGGAATTCACCCCTCCACTTT. Protein sequence: CASTIGLGNSPLHF.

This clonotype was observed at least ten times. V gene TRBV29-1 combines with J gene TRBJ2-3, with D perhaps TRBD1 (6 bases). Trimming removed 7 bases at V and 1 base at J, with 15 bases between. In germline, CDR1 is SQVTM, CDR2 ANQGSEA. The CDR3 is made up of 14 amino acids. This CDR3 is CSADSLVGTDTQYF. The CDR3 bases are TGCAGCGCGGACAGCTTGGTAGGCACAGATACGCAGTATTTT.

This clonotype was observed many times. V usage is TRBV10-3 and J usage is TRBJ2-1; D is undetermined. The V gene's germline CDR1 is ENHRY and CDR2 SYGVKD. This CDR3 contains 11 residues. The V end lost 3 bases, the J end lost 7 bases, and 4 bases lay between the germline ends. The CDR3 loop reads CAISEVNEQFF. The CDR3, as DNA: TGTGCCATCAGTGAAGTAAATGAGCAGTTCTTC.

Concerning this clonotype: This may arise from a read error, as a much more abundant clone is one base away. The chain is built from TRBV7-3 and TRBJ2-7; 10 bases map to TRBD2. Germline CDR1 SGHTA, CDR2 FQGTGA. The CDR3 totals 15 residues. This CDR3 reads CASSLSGSGGNEQHF. CDR3 sequence (DNA): TGTGCCAGCAGCCTCTCTGGTAGCGGGGGGAACGAGCAGCACTTC.

This clonotype was counted many times. The rearrangement joins TRBV4-2 to TRBJ2-7; TRBD1 matches 8 bases. Germline V gene lookup returns CDR1 LGHNA and CDR2 YNFKEQ. CDR3 length: 16 amino acids. The V and J ends lost 0 bases and 3 bases, in that order; junction bases with no gene match: 7. Here the CDR3 DNA reads TGTGCCAGCAGCCAAGATCTCAGGGGGCTCGTCTACGAGCAGTACTTC. It encodes CASSQDLRGLVYEQYF.

Many counts were recorded for this clonotype. V is TRBV9 and J is TRBJ2-7; D perhaps matches TRBD2 (6 bases). Looked up from germline, CDR1 is SGDLS and CDR2 is YYNGEE. There are 14 residues in the CDR3. V gave up 0 bases and J gave up 3 bases, with 10 bases separating them. The CDR3 DNA reads TGTGCCAGCAGCGTAGCGGGAGAGGGCTACGAGCAGTACTTC. Translating it yields CASSVAGEGYEQYF.

The chain joins TRBV27 to TRBJ1-2; no firm D call. Germline lookup yields CDR1 MNHEY and CDR2 SMNVEV (reference sequence). Trimming stripped 2 bases from V and 4 bases from J, with 11 bases between. There are 14 residues in the CDR3. Here the CDR3 reads CASSLGRTGYGYTF. For the CDR3, the DNA is TGTGCCAGCAGTTTAGGCCGGACCGGCTATGGCTACACCTTC.

This clonotype was found many times. The chain combines TRBV5-1 with TRBJ2-2, with D uncertain. The germline V gene has CDR1 SGHRS and CDR2 YFSETQ. This CDR3 has 13 amino acids. Trimming pared 4 bases from V and 3 bases from J, leaving 7 bases between. The CDR3 reads CASSPGDTGELFF. The CDR3 bases are TGCGCCAGCAGCCCGGGCGACACCGGGGAGCTGTTTTTT.

The J gene is TRBJ2-2, the V gene TRBV19; the D call may be TRBD1 or TRBD2 (5 bases each). V lost 3 bases to trimming and J lost 1 base, with 18 bases between them. The CDR3 has 18 residues. CDR1 and CDR2 from the germline V gene are LNHDA and SQIVND (reference sequence). The CDR3 DNA reads as TGTGCCAGTAGTATTTCCGGGGACGGTTTAATGAACACCGGGGAGCTGTTTTTT. It is translated as CASSISGDGLMNTGELFF.

This clonotype was detected ten times or more. This chain links TRBV18 with TRBJ2-3; 11 nucleotides agree with TRBD1. V lost 4 bases, J lost 4 bases, and 7 bases stayed unmatched. Per germline, CDR1 KGHSH and CDR2 LQKENI. The CDR3 runs 16 residues. CDR3 DNA sequence: TGTGCCAGCTCACGCAACCCGGGACAGGGGGCAGATACGCAGTATTTT. Encoded protein: CASSRNPGQGADTQYF.

The sample holds a few counts of this clonotype. The chain is built from TRBV15 and TRBJ1-1, with 7 bases aligning to TRBD1. The V gene's germline CDR1 is LNHNV and CDR2 YYDKDF (reference sequence). J was trimmed by 12 bases and V by 0 bases; bases with no gene match: 7. The CDR3 loop spans 13 amino acids. Here the CDR3 DNA reads TGTGCCACCAGCAGAGATAGGGGGCTCAATACTTTCTTT. This sequence encodes CATSRDRGLNTFF.